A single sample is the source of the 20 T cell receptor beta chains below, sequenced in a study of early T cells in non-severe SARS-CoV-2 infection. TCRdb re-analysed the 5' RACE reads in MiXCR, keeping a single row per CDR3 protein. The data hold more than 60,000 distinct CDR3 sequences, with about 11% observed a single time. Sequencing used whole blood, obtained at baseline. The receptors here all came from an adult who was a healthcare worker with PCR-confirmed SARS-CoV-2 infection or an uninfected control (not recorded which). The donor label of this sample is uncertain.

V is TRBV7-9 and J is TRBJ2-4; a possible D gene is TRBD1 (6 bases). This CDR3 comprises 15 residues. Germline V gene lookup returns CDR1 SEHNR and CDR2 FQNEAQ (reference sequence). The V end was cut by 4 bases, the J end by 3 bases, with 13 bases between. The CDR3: CASSSGAADKNIQYF. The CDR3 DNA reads TGTGCCAGCAGCTCAGGGGCGGCTGACAAAAACATTCAGTACTTC.

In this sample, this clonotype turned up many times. The CDR3 nucleotides read TGCAGTGCTAGATCTGGGTTCGAGCAGTACGTC. As protein: CSARSGFEQYV. The chain has TRBV20-1 and TRBJ2-7; D call uncertain. Trimming took 2 bases from V and 6 from J, leaving 8 bases between them. CDR1 DFQATT and CDR2 SNEGSKA come from the germline V gene (reference sequence). This CDR3 comprises 11 residues.

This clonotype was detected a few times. The CDR3 DNA follows: TGTGCCAGCAGCCCTTGGGACAGCCTAAGACGTCATCATGGCTACACCTTC. This sequence encodes CASSPWDSLRRHHGYTF. The chain couples TRBV9 to TRBJ1-2; 7 nucleotides match TRBD1. Per the germline V gene, CDR1 is SGDLS and CDR2 is YYNGEE. V shed 4 bases and J 6 bases; nucleotides not matched to a gene: 18. CDR3 length: 17 amino acids.

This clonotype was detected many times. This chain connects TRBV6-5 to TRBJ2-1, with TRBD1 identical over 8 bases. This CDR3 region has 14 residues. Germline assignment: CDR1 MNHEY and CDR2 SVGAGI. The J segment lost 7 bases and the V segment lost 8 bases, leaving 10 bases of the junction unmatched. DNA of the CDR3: TGTGCCAGCTGCCGGGCAGGGGGCTTGAATGAGCAGTTCTTC. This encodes CASCRAGGLNEQFF.

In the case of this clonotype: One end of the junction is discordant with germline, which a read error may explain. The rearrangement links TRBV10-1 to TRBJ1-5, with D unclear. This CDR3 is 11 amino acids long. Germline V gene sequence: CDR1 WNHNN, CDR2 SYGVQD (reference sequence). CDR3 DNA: TGCGCCAGCAGTGAGTGGGGAAAGATGGATTTT. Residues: CASSEWGKMDF.

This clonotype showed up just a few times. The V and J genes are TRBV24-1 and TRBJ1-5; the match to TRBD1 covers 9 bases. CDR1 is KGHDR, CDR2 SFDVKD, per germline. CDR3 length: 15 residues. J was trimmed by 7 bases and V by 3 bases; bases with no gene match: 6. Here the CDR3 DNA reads TGTGCCACCAGTGATGCGACAGGGGGAGGACAGCCCCAGCATTTT. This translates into CATSDATGGGQPQHF.

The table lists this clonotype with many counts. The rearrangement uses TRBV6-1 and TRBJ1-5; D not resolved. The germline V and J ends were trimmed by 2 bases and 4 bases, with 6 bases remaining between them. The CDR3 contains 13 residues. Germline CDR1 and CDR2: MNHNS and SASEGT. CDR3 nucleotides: TGTGCCAGCAGTGAATCGGGAAATCAGCCCCAGCATTTT. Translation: CASSESGNQPQHF.

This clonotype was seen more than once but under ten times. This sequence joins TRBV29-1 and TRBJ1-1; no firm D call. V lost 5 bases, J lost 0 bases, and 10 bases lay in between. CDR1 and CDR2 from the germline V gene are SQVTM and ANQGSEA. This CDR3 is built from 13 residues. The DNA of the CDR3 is TGCAGCGTTTGGGATCCCATGAACACTGAAGCTTTCTTT. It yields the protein CSVWDPMNTEAFF. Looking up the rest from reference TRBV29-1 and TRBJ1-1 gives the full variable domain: SAVISQKPSRDICQRGTSLTIQCQVDSQVTMMFWYRQQPGQSLTLIATANQGSEATYESGFVIDKFPISRPNLTFSTLTVSNMSPEDSSIYLCSVWDPMNTEAFFGQGTRLTVV.

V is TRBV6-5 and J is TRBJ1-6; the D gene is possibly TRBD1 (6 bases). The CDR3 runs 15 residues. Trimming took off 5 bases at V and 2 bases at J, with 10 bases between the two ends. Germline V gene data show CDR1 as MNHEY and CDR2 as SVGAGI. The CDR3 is CASSTGTTYNSPLHF. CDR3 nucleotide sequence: TGTGCCAGCAGTACAGGGACCACCTATAATTCACCCCTCCACTTT.

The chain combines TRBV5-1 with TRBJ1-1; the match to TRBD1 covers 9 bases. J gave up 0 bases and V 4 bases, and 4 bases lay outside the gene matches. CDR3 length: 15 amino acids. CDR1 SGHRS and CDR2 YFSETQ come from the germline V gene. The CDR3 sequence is CASSGGDRVNTEAFF. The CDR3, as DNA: TGCGCCAGCAGCGGAGGGGACAGGGTGAACACTGAAGCTTTCTTT.

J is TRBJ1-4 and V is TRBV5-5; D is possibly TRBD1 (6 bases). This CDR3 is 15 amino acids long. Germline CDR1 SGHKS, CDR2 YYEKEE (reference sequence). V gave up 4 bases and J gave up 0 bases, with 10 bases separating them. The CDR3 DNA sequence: TGTGCCAGCAGCCCCCGGACAGCAACTAATGAAAAACTGTTTTTT. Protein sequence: CASSPRTATNEKLFF.

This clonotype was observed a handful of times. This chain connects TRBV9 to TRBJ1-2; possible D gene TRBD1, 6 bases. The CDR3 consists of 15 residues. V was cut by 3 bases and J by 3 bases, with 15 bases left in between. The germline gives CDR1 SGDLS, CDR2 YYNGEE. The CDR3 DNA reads TGTGCCAGCAGCGGAGCCGGGACACCGTACTATGGCTACACCTTC. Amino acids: CASSGAGTPYYGYTF.

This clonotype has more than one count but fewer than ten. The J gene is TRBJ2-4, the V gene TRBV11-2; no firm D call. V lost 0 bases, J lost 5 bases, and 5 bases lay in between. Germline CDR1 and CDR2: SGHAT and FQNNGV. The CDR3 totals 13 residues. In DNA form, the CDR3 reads TGTGCCAGCAGCTTAGACGGACAAAACATTCAGTACTTC. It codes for CASSLDGQNIQYF.

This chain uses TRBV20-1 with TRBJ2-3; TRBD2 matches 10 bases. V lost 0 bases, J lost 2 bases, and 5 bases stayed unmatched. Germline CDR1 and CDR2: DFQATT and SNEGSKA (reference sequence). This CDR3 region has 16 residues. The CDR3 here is CSARDVAGGITDTQYF. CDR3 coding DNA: TGCAGTGCTAGAGATGTAGCGGGGGGAATCACAGATACGCAGTATTTT.

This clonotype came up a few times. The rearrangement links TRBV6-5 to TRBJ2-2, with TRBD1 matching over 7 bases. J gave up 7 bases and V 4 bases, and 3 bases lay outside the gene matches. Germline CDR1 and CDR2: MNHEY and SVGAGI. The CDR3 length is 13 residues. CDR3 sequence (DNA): TGTGCCAGCAGTTCCCAGGGGGTCGGGGAGCTGTTTTTT. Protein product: CASSSQGVGELFF.

The DNA for the CDR3 is TGTGCCAGTACCGCACGGATACAGGGTTCAGATACGCAGTATTTT. Its translation: CASTARIQGSDTQYF. The chain links TRBV19 to TRBJ2-3; D is perhaps TRBD1 (6 bases). The germline gives CDR1 LNHDA, CDR2 SQIVND (reference sequence). This CDR3 is 15 amino acids long. With 7 bases removed from V and 4 bases from J, the gap between germline ends came to 18 bases.

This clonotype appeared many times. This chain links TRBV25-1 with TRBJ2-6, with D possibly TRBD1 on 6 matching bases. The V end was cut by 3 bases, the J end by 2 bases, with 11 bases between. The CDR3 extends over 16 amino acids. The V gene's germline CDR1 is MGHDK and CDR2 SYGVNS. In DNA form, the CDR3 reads TGTGCCAGCAGTGATTTCAGGGGCGCTGGGGCCAACGTCCTGACTTTC. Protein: CASSDFRGAGANVLTF.

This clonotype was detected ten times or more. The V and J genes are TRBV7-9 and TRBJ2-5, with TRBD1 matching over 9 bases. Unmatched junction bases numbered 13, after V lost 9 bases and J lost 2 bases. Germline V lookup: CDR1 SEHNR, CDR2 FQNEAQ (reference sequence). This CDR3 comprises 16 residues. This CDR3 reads CASSEGSTGGQETQYF. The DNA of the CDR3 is TGTGCCAGTTCAGAAGGGTCGACAGGGGGACAAGAGACCCAGTACTTC.

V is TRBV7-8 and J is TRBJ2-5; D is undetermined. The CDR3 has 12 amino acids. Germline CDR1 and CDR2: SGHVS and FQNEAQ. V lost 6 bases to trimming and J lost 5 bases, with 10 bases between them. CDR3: CASSAVWETQYF. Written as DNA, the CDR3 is TGTGCCAGCAGTGCTGTTTGGGAGACCCAGTACTTC.

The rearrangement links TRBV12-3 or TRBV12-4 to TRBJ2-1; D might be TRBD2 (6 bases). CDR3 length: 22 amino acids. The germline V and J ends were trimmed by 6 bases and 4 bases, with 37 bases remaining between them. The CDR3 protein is CASSRGVNKAYGSARVYNEQFF. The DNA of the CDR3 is TGTGCCAGCAGCCGCGGGGTAAATAAGGCTTACGGGTCCGCCCGGGTATACAATGAGCAGTTCTTC.